This paragraph reports one TCR beta chain. Produced via immunoSEQ multiplex PCR; TCRdb's table is partial and in-frame only. The sample shows around 96,000 clones, around three quarters of them seen only once. The V gene lost 5 bases and the J gene lost 0 bases, with 8 bases spanning the gap. The CDR3 length is 13 residues. Per the germline V gene, CDR1 is MNHNS and CDR2 is SASEGT. The record originates from a study of glioma-infiltrating T cells after dendritic cell vaccination. As for the study in general: Dendritic cell vaccine was injected intradermally three times, biweekly.

This TCR was recovered from a human donor with glioblastoma. Sequences were derived from blood, sampled before dendritic cell vaccination. The chain uses TRBV6-1 and TRBJ2-7; D uncertain. CDR3 region: CASSWQVSYEQYF. The CDR3 DNA reads TGTGCCAGCAGTTGGCAGGTCTCCTACGAGCAGTACTTC.